The present TCR beta chain was sequenced within a study of cytomegalovirus exposure and HLA in healthy donors. The PCR had 60 Vbeta and 13 Jbeta primers. The table came from immunoSEQ multiplex PCR; TCRdb's copy has only in-frame clones and leaves some out. This sample has 150,000 to 200,000 clones, with approximately 71% found just once. Study conclusions and caveats: According to a later analysis, donors in an Asian-associated ancestry cluster reportedly had fewer N-insertions than the roughly 630-donor mean.

About this clone itself: Its antigen is still unknown.

This clonotype originated in a woman between 40 and 55 years old in good health and CMV-seropositive. Material: PBMCs.

The DNA of the CDR3 is TGTGCCAGCAGCGTAGGCGGTAGCGGGAGCTACGAGCAGTACTTC. It translates to CASSVGGSGSYEQYF. V is TRBV9 and J is TRBJ2-5; 9 positions match TRBD2. The end of the DNA aligns better with TRBJ2-7, so the J call may be wrong. Germline V gene sequence: CDR1 SGDLS, CDR2 YYNGEE. The CDR3 totals 15 residues.